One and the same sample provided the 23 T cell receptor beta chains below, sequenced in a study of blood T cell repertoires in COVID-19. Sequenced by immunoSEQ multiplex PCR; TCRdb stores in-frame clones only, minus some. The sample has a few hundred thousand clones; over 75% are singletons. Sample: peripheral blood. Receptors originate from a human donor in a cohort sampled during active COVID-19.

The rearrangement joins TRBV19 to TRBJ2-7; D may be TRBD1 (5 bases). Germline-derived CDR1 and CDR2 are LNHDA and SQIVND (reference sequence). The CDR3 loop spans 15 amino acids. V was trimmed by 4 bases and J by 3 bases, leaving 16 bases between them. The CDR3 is CASSRNGHMIYEQYF. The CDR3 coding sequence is TGTGCCAGTAGTAGAAATGGACACATGATCTACGAGCAGTACTTC. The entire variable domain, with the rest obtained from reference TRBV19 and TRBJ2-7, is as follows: DGGITQSPKYLFRKEGQNVTLSCEQNLNHDAMYWYRQDPGQGLRLIYYSQIVNDFQKGDIAEGYSVSREKKESFPLTVTSAQKNPTAFYLCASSRNGHMIYEQYFGPGTRLTVT.

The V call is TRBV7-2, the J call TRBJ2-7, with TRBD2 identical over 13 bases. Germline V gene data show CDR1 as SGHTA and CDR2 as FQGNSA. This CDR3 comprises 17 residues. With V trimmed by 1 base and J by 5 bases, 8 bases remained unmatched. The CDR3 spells CASSLGRGLAGSNEQYF. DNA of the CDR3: TGTGCCAGCAGCTTAGGGCGGGGACTAGCGGGGAGCAACGAGCAGTACTTC.

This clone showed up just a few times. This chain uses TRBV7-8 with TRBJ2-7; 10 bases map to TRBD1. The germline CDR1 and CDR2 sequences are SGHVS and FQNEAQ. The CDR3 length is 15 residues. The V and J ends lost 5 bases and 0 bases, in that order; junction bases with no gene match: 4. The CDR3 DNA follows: TGTGCCAGCAGCCCCCGGGACAGGGGCTCCTACGAGCAGTACTTC. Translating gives CASSPRDRGSYEQYF.

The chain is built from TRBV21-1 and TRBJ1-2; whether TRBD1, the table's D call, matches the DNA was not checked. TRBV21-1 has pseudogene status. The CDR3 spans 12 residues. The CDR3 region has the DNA TGTGCCAGCAGCGGACAGTCCTATGGCTACACCTTC. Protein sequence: CASSGQSYGYTF.

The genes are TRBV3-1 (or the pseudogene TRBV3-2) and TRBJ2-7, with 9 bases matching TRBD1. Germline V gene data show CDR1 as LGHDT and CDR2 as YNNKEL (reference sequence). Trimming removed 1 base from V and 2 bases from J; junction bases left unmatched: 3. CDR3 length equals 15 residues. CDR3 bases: TGTGCCAGCAGCCAAGGGAGACAGGGGGCCTACGAGCAGTACTTC. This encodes CASSQGRQGAYEQYF.

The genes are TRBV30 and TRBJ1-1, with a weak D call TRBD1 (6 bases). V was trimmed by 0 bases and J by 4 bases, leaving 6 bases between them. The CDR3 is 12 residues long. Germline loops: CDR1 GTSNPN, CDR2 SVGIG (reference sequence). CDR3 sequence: CAWSVQGTEAFF. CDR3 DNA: TGTGCCTGGAGTGTACAGGGCACTGAAGCTTTCTTT.

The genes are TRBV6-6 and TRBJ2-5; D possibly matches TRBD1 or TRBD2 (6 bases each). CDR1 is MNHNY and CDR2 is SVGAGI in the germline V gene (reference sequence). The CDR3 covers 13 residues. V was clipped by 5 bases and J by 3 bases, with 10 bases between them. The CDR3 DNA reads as TGTGCCAGCAGTCGGGGGCCTGAAGAGACCCAGTACTTC. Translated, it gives CASSRGPEETQYF.

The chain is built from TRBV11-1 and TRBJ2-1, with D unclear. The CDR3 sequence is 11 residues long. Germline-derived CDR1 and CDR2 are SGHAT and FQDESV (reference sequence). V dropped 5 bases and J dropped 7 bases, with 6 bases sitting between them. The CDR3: CASSRRNEQFF. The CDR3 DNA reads TGTGCCAGCAGCCGCAGGAATGAGCAGTTCTTC.

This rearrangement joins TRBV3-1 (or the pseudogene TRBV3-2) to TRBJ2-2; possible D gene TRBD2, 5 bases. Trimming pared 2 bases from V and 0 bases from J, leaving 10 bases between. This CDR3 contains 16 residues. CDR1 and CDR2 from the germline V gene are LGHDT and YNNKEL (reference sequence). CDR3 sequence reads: CASSQYSGANTGELFF. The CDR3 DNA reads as TGTGCCAGCAGCCAATATTCCGGGGCGAACACCGGGGAGCTGTTTTTT.

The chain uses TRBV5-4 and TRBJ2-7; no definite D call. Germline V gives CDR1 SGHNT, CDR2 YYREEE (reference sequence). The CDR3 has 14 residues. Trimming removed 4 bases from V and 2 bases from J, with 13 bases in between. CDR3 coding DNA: TGTGCCAGCAGCCCCGAAATTCACACCTACGAGCAGTACTTC. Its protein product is CASSPEIHTYEQYF. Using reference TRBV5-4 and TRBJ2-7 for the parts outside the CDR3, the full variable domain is ETGVTQSPTHLIKTRGQQVTLRCSSQSGHNTVSWYQQALGQGPQFIFQYYREEENGRGNFPPRFSGLQFPNYSSELNVNALELDDSALYLCASSPEIHTYEQYFGPGTRLTVT.

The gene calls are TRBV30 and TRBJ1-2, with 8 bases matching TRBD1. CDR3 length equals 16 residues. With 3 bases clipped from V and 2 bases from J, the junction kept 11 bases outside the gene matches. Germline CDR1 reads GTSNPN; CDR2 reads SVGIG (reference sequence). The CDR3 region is CAWRSGGMRSNYGYTF. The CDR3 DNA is TGTGCCTGGAGATCAGGGGGCATGCGAAGCAACTATGGCTACACCTTC.

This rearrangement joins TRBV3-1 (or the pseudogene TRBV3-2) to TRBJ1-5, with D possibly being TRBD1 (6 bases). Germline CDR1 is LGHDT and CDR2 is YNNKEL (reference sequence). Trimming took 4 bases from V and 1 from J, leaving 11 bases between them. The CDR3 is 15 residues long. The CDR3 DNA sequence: TGTGCCAGCAGCCTGAACGGACAGAGCAATCAGCCCCAGCATTTT. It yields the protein CASSLNGQSNQPQHF.

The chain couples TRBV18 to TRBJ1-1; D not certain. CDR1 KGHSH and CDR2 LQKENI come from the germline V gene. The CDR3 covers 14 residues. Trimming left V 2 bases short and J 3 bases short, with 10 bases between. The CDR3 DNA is TGTGCCAGCTCACCAAATCTAGGTTACACTGAAGCTTTCTTT. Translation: CASSPNLGYTEAFF.

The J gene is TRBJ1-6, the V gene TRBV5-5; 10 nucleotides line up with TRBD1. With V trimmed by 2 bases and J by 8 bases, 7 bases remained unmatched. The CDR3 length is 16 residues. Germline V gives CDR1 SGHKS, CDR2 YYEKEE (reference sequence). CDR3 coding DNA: TGTGCCAGCAGCTTATGGGACAGGGGAGTAGATTCACCCCTCCACTTT. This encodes CASSLWDRGVDSPLHF.

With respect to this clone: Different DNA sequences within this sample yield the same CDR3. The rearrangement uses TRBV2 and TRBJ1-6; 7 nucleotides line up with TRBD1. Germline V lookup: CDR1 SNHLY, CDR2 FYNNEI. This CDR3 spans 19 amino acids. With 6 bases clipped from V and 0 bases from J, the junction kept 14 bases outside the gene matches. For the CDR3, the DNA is TGTGCCAGCAGGGACAGGTTAAGCAGTCGTCTCTCCTATAATTCACCCCTCCACTTT. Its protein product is CASRDRLSSRLSYNSPLHF.

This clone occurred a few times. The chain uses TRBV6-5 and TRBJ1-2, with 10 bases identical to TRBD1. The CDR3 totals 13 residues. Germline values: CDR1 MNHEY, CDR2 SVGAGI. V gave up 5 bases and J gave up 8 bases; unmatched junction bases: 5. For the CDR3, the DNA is TGTGCCAGCAGTCTTCGACAGGGGGCGGGCTACACCTTC. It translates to CASSLRQGAGYTF.

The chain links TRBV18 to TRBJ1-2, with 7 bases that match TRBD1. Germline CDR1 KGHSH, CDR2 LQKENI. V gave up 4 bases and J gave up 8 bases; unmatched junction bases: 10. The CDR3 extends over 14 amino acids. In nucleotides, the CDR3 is TGTGCCAGCTCACAGGAGGGGGCGCCTAGCGGCTACACCTTC. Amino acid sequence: CASSQEGAPSGYTF.

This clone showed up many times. In DNA form, the CDR3 reads TGCCCCGGAGAGGGGGCGGGCGAGCAGTACTTC. It specifies CPGEGAGEQYF. This chain uses TRBV10-1 with TRBJ2-7, with 7 bases identical to TRBD1. The CDR3 is 11 residues long. The germline V gene encodes CDR1 WNHNN and CDR2 SYGVQD (reference sequence).

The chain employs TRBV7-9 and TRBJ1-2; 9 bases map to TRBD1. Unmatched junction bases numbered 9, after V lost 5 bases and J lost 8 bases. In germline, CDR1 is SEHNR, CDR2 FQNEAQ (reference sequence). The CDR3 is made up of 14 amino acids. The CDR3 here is CASSVKQGAGGYTF. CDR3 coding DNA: TGTGCCAGCAGCGTTAAACAGGGGGCGGGAGGCTACACCTTC. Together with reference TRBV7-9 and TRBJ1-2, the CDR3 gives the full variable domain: DTGVSQNPRHKITKRGQNVTFRCDPISEHNRLYWYRQTLGQGPEFLTYFQNEAQLEKSRLLSDRFSAERPKGSFSTLEIQRTEQGDSAMYLCASSVKQGAGGYTFGSGTRLTVV.

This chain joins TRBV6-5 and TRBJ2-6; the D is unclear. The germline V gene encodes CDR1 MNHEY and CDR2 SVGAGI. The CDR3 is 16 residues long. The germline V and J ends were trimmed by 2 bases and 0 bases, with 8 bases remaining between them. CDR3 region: CASSYQPGSGANVLTF. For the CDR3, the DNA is TGTGCCAGCAGTTACCAGCCAGGCTCTGGGGCCAACGTCCTGACTTTC.

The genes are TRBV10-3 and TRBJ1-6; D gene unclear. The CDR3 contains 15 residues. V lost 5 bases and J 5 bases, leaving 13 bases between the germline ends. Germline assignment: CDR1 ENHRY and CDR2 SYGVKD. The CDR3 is CAISWSGVNNSPLHF. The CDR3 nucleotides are TGTGCCATCAGTTGGTCAGGCGTAAATAATTCACCCCTCCACTTT.

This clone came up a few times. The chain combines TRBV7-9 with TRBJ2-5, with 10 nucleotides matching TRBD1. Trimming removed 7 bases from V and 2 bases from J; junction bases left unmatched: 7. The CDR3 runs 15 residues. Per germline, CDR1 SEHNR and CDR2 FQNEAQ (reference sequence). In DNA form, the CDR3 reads TGTGCCAGCACCAACCGGGACAGGGGACAAGAGACCCAGTACTTC. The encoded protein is CASTNRDRGQETQYF.

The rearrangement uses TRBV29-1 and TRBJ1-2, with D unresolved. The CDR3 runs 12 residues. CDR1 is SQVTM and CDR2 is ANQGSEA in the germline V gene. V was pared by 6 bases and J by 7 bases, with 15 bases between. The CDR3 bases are TGCAGCGTGCAGAGTTTTTCGGGTGGCTACACCTTC. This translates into CSVQSFSGGYTF.